This T cell receptor (beta chain) derives from a study of T cell responses to AZD1222 COVID-19 vaccine. General study points: Spike-wide coverage was observed for vaccine-associated CD4 TCRs, with dominant responses at 160-218 and 743-854.

Assay used: immunoSEQ multiplex PCR; TCRdb lists only in-frame clones, some missing. The sample lists around 180,000 clones; 90% to 95% were seen once. The CDR3 is 15 residues long. Per the germline V gene, CDR1 is LNHDA and CDR2 is SQIVND (reference sequence). Trimming stripped 7 bases from V and 0 bases from J, with 15 bases between. As concerns this clone: Its target is not known.

This chain joins TRBV19 and TRBJ1-1, with D uncertain. The sample consisted of peripheral blood, taken 28 days after the second AZD1222 dose. This clonotype was obtained from an adult who received the AZD1222 COVID-19 vaccine. For the CDR3, the DNA is TGTGCCAGTAAGGATTCTGACGGCATGAACACTGAAGCTTTCTTT. Protein: CASKDSDGMNTEAFF.